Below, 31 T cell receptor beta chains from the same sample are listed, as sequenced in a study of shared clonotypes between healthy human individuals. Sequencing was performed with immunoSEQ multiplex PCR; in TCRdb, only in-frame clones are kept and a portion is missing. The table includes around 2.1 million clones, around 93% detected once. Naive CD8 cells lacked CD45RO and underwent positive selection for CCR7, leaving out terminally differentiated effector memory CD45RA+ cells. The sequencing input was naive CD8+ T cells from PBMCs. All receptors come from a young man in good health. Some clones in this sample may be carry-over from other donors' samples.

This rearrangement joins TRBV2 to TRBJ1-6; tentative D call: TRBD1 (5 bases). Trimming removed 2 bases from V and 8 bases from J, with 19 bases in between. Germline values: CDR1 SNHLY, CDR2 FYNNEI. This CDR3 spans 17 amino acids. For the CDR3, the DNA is TGTGCCAGCAGTGAAACGGGACGCTCCTGGGGGTATTCACCCCTCCACTTT. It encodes CASSETGRSWGYSPLHF.

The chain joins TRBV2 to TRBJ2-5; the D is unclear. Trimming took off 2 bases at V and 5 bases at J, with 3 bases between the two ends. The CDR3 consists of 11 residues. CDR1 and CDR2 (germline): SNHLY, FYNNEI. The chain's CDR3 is CASSEMETQYF. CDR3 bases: TGTGCCAGCAGTGAAATGGAGACCCAGTACTTC.

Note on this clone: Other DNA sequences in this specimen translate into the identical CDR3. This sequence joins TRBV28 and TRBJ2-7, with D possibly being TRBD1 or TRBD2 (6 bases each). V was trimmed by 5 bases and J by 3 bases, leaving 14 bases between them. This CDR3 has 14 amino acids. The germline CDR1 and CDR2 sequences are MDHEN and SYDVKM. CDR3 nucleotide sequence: TGTGCCAGCAGTACGCGGGACACCAGCTACGAGCAGTACTTC. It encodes CASSTRDTSYEQYF. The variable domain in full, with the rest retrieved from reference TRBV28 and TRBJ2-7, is DVKVTQSSRYLVKRTGEKVFLECVQDMDHENMFWYRQDPGLGLRLIYFSYDVKMKEKGDIPEGYSVSREKKERFSLILESASTNQTSMYLCASSTRDTSYEQYFGPGTRLTVT.

The CDR3 nucleotides read TGTGCCAGCAGCCCGGGGAAGGGGCCCTCCCCAGATACGCAGTATTTT. It yields the protein CASSPGKGPSPDTQYF. The chain employs TRBV9 and TRBJ2-3; D might be TRBD1 or TRBD2, each matching 5 bases. Germline V gene sequence: CDR1 SGDLS, CDR2 YYNGEE. The CDR3 runs to 16 residues. Trimming took off 4 bases at V and 4 bases at J, with 19 bases between the two ends.

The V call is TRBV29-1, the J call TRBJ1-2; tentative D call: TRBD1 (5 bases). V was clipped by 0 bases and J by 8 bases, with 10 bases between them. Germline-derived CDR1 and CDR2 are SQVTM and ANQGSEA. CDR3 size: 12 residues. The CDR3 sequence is CSVEEGPGGYTF. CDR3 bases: TGCAGCGTTGAAGAGGGGCCTGGCGGCTACACCTTC. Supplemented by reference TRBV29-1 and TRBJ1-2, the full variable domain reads SAVISQKPSRDICQRGTSLTIQCQVDSQVTMMFWYRQQPGQSLTLIATANQGSEATYESGFVIDKFPISRPNLTFSTLTVSNMSPEDSSIYLCSVEEGPGGYTFGSGTRLTVV.

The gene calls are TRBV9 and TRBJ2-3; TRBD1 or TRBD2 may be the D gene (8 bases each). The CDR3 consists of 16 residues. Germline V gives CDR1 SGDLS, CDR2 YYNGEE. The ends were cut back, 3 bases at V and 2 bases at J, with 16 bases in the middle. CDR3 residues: CASSAGGGRPTDTQYF. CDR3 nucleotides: TGTGCCAGCAGCGCAGGGGGCGGGAGGCCCACAGATACGCAGTATTTT.

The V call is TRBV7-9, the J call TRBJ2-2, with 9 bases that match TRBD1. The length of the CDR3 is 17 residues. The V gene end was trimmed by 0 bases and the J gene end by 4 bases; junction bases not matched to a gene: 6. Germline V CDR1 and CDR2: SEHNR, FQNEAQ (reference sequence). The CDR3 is CASSLAYRGQVTGELFF. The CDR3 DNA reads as TGTGCCAGCAGCTTAGCCTACAGGGGGCAGGTCACCGGGGAGCTGTTTTTT.

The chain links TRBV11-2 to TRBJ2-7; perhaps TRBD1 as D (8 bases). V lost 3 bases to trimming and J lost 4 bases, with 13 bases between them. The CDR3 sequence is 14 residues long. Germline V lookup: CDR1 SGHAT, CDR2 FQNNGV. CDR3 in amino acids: CASSFGGDRYEQYF. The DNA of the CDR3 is TGTGCCAGCAGCTTTGGGGGGGACAGGTACGAGCAGTACTTC.

The CDR3 spells CATDGERNQPQHF. The CDR3 DNA is TGTGCCACCGATGGGGAGCGGAATCAGCCCCAGCATTTT. The chain joins TRBV6-6 to TRBJ1-5; D ambiguous. Trimming left V 10 bases short and J 4 bases short, with 14 bases between. This CDR3 is built from 13 residues. Germline V gene data show CDR1 as MNHNY and CDR2 as SVGAGI (reference sequence).

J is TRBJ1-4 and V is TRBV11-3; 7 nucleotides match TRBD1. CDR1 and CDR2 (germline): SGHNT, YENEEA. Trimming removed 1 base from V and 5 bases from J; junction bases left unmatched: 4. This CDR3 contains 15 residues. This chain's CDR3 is CASSLGDRSNEKLFF. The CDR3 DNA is TGTGCCAGCAGCTTAGGGGACAGATCGAATGAAAAACTGTTTTTT.

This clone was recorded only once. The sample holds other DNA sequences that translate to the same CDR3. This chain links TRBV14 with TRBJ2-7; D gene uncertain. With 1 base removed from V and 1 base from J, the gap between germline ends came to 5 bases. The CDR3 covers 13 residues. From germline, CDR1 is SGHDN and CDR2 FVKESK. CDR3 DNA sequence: TGTGCCAGCAGCCAAGCCGGTTCCTACGAGCAGTACTTC. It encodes CASSQAGSYEQYF.

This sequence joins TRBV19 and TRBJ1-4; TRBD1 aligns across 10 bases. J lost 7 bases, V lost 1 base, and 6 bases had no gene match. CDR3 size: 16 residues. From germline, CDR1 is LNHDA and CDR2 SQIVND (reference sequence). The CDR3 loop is CASSIAGTGATEKLFF. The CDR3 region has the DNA TGTGCCAGTAGTATAGCCGGGACAGGGGCCACTGAAAAACTGTTTTTT.

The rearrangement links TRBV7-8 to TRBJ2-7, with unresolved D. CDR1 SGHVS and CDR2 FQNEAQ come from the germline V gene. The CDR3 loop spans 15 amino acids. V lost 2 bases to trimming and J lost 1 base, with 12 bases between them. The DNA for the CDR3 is TGTGCCAGCAGCTTAATGGGTTTGGGGTCCTACGAGCAGTACTTC. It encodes CASSLMGLGSYEQYF.

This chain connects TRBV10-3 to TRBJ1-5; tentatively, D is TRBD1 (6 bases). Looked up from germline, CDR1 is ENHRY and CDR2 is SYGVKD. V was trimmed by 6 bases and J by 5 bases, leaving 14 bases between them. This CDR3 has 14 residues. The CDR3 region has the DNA TGTGCCATCAGATCCGGGACAAGTGATCAGCCCCAGCATTTT. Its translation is CAIRSGTSDQPQHF.

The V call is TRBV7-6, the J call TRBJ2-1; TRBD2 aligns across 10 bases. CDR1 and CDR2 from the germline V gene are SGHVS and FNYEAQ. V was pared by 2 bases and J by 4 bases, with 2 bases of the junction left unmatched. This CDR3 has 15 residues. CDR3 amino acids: CASSLIAGGYNEQFF. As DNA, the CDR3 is TGTGCCAGCAGCTTAATAGCGGGAGGTTACAATGAGCAGTTCTTC.

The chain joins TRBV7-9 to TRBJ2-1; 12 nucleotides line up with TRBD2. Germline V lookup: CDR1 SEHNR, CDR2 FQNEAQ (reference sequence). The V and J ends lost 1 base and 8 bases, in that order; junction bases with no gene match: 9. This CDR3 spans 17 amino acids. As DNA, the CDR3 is TGTGCCAGCAGCTTAGGGCTAGCGGGAGGGCTGCTGGATGAGCAGTTCTTC. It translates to CASSLGLAGGLLDEQFF.

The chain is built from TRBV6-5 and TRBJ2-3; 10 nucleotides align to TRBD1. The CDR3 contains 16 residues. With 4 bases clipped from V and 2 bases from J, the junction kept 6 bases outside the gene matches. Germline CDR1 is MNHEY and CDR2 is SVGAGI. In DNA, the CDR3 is TGTGCCAGCAGTTCCCGACAGGGGGCTGACACAGATACGCAGTATTTT. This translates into CASSSRQGADTDTQYF.

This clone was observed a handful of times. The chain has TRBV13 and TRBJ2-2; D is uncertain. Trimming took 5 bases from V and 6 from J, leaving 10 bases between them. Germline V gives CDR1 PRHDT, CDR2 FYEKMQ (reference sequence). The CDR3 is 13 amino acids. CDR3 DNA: TGTGCCAGCAGCCCCCTACCTTCCGGGGAGCTGTTTTTT. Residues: CASSPLPSGELFF.

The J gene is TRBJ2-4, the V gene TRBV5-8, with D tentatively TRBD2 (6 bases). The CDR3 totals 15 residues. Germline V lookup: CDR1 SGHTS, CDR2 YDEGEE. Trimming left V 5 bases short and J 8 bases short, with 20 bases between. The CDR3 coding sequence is TGTGCCAGCAGTCCCCTAGGAGGGGTCGGTGACATTCAGTACTTC. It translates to CASSPLGGVGDIQYF.

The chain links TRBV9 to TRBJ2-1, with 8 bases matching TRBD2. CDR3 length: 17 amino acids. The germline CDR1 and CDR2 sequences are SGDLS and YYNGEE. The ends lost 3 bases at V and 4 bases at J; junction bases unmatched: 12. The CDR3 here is CASSDPRDGRAYNEQFF. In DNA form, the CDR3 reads TGTGCCAGCAGCGACCCACGGGACGGGAGGGCATACAATGAGCAGTTCTTC.

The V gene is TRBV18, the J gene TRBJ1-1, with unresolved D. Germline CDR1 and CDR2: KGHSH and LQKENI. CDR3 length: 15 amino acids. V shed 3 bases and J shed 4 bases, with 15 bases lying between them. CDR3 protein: CASSPVKFRGTEAFF. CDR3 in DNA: TGTGCCAGCTCACCGGTGAAATTTCGGGGCACTGAAGCTTTCTTT.

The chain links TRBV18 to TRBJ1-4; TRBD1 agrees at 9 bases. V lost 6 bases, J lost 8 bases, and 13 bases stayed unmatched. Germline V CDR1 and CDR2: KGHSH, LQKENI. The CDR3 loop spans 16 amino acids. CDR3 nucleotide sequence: TGTGCCAGCTCTCAGTCCCCGGGACAGGGAGTGGAAAAACTGTTTTTT. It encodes CASSQSPGQGVEKLFF. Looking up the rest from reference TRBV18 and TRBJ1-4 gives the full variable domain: NAGVMQNPRHLVRRRGQEARLRCSPMKGHSHVYWYRQLPEEGLKFMVYLQKENIIDESGMPKERFSAEFPKEGPSILRIQQVVRGDSAAYFCASSQSPGQGVEKLFFGSGTQLSVL.

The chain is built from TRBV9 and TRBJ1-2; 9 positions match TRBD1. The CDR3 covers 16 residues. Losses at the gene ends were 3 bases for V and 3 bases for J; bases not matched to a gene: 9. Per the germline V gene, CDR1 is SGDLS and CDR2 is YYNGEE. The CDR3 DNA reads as TGTGCCAGCAGCGCCTCGTTGGACAGGGGAGACTATGGCTACACCTTC. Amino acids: CASSASLDRGDYGYTF.

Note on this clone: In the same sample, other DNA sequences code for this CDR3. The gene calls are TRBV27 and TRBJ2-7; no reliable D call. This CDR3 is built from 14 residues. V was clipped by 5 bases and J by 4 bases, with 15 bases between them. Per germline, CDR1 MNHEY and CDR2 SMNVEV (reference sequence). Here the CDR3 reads CASSPRGPRYEQYF. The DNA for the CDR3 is TGTGCCAGCAGTCCCCGAGGTCCTAGGTACGAGCAGTACTTC.

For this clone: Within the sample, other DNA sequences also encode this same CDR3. The CDR3, as DNA: TGCGCCAGCAGCTTGGGGGACAGCAACACTGAAGCTTTCTTT. It yields the protein CASSLGDSNTEAFF. This rearrangement joins TRBV5-1 to TRBJ1-1; 7 bases agree with TRBD1. The CDR3 runs to 14 residues. V lost 0 bases and J lost 2; bases outside the gene matches: 1. CDR1 and CDR2 (germline): SGHRS, YFSETQ.

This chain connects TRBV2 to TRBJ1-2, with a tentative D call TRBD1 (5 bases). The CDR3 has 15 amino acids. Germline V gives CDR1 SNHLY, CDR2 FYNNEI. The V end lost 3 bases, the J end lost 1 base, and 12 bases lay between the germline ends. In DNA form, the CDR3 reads TGTGCCAGCAGTGAGTGGGGCAGCGGTAACTATGGCTACACCTTC. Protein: CASSEWGSGNYGYTF.

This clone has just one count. The CDR3 DNA is TGTGCCAGCAGTTATTTTAGCGGGACGCCTTACGAGCAGTACTTC. Encoded protein: CASSYFSGTPYEQYF. The chain joins TRBV6-6 to TRBJ2-7; the match to TRBD2 covers 8 bases. The CDR3 runs to 15 residues. Trimming cost V 3 bases and J 4 bases; bases outside gene matches: 8. The germline gives CDR1 MNHNY, CDR2 SVGAGI (reference sequence).

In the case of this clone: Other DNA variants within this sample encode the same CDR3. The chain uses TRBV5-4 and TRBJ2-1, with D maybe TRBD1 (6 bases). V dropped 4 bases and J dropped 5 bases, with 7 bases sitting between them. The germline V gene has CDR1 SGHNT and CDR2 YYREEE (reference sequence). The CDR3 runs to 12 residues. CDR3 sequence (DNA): TGTGCCAGCAGCCGGACAGACAATGAGCAGTTCTTC. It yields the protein CASSRTDNEQFF.

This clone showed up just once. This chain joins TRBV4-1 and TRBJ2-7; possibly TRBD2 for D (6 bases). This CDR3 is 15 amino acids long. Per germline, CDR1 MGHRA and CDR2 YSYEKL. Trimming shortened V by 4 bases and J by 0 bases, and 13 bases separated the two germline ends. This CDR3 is CASSLAVPHSYEQYF. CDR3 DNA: TGCGCCAGCAGCCTAGCGGTGCCCCACTCCTACGAGCAGTACTTC.

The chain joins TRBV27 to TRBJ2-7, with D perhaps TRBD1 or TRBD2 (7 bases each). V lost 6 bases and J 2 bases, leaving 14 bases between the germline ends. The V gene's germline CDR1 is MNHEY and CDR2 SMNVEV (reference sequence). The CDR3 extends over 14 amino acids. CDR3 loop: CASSPGGGTYEQYF. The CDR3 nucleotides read TGTGCCAGCAGCCCAGGGGGGGGGACCTACGAGCAGTACTTC.

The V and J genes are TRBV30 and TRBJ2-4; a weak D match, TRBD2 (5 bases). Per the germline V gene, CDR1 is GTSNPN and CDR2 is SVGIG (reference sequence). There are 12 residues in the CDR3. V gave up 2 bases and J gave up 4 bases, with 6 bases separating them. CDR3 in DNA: TGTGCCTGGAGTCCGGGGAAAAACATTCAGTACTTC. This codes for CAWSPGKNIQYF.